These 22 T cell receptor beta chains originate from one sample sequenced in a study of blood T cell repertoires in COVID-19. The method was immunoSEQ multiplex PCR; TCRdb's version includes in-frame clones alone and lacks a portion of them. The table lists around 230,000 clones, 87% of them singletons. The specimen was peripheral blood. Source of these receptors: a man aged 60 to 69 who had recovered from COVID-19.

The rearrangement uses TRBV18 and TRBJ1-5; D is unresolved. The CDR3 covers 13 residues. Per the germline V gene, CDR1 is KGHSH and CDR2 is LQKENI. The V gene lost 6 bases and the J gene lost 6 bases, with 12 bases spanning the gap. As DNA, the CDR3 is TGTGCCAGCTCGGAGAGCGGCGGTCAGCCCCAGCATTTT. This codes for CASSESGGQPQHF.

This sequence joins TRBV6-1 and TRBJ2-1, with D possibly being TRBD2 (6 bases). The V end was cut by 2 bases, the J end by 1 base, with 9 bases between. Germline V gene data show CDR1 as MNHNS and CDR2 as SASEGT. CDR3 size: 15 residues. As DNA, the CDR3 is TGTGCCAGCAGTGAATCGGGGGTGTCCTACAATGAGCAGTTCTTC. It codes for CASSESGVSYNEQFF.

The V call is TRBV9, the J call TRBJ2-1, with 16 bases matching TRBD2. CDR3 length: 17 residues. Germline-derived CDR1 and CDR2 are SGDLS and YYNGEE. V lost 0 bases to trimming and J lost 8 bases; unmatched junction nucleotides: 5. The CDR3 DNA reads as TGTGCCAGCAGCGTAGCTACGGGACTAGCGGGGGGGCATGAGCAGTTCTTC. Protein: CASSVATGLAGGHEQFF.

The chain uses TRBV10-2 and TRBJ1-1, with a possible D match to TRBD1 (5 bases). Germline loops: CDR1 WSHSY, CDR2 SAAADI. Trimming took off 0 bases at V and 7 bases at J, with 15 bases between the two ends. CDR3 length equals 15 residues. CDR3 nucleotide sequence: TGCGCCAGCAGTGAGTCCTTACAGGTCCCCTTTGAAGCTTTCTTT. It specifies CASSESLQVPFEAFF.

The chain uses TRBV5-4 and TRBJ1-3; TRBD1 matches at 9 bases. The CDR3 totals 15 residues. After removal of 0 bases from V and 4 bases from J, the junction contained 2 bases not matched to a gene. CDR1 SGHNT and CDR2 YYREEE come from the germline V gene (reference sequence). In DNA, the CDR3 is TGTGCCAGCAGCTTGGAGACAGGGGGAGGAAACACCATATATTTT. Translating it yields CASSLETGGGNTIYF. Together with reference TRBV5-4 and TRBJ1-3, the CDR3 gives the full variable domain: ETGVTQSPTHLIKTRGQQVTLRCSSQSGHNTVSWYQQALGQGPQFIFQYYREEENGRGNFPPRFSGLQFPNYSSELNVNALELDDSALYLCASSLETGGGNTIYFGEGSWLTVV.

The chain combines TRBV7-8 with TRBJ2-2, with D possibly TRBD1 on 5 matching bases. V lost 2 bases to trimming and J lost 4 bases, with 8 bases between them. CDR1 and CDR2 (germline): SGHVS, FQNEAQ. The CDR3 has 14 amino acids. CDR3 DNA: TGTGCCAGCAGCTTATTGACAGTCACCGGGGAGCTGTTTTTT. Residues: CASSLLTVTGELFF.

The chain joins TRBV28 to TRBJ2-3; 9 nucleotides line up with TRBD1. CDR1 is MDHEN and CDR2 is SYDVKM in the germline V gene. V lost 10 bases, J lost 3 bases, and 5 bases stayed unmatched. The length of the CDR3 is 13 residues. CDR3 DNA sequence: TGTGCCAACAGGGACAGGGTAACAGATACGCAGTATTTT. Translated, it gives CANRDRVTDTQYF.

This chain joins TRBV7-6 and TRBJ1-5; 10 nucleotides match TRBD1. In germline, CDR1 is SGHVS, CDR2 FNYEAQ. CDR3 length: 15 amino acids. The V segment lost 5 bases and the J segment 0 bases; nucleotides outside the gene matches: 1. The CDR3 DNA reads as TGTGCCAGCAGCCGGACAGGGGGTAGCAATCAGCCCCAGCATTTT. Its protein product is CASSRTGGSNQPQHF.

The chain combines TRBV12-5 with TRBJ1-1; D possibly corresponds to TRBD1 (5 bases). Germline V gives CDR1 LGHNT, CDR2 FRNRAP. Between the trimmed V and J ends, which lost 2 bases and 1 base, there was a span of 14 bases. The CDR3 totals 16 residues. The CDR3 reads CASGLPLGQGNTEAFF. CDR3 DNA sequence: TGTGCTAGTGGTTTGCCCCTAGGTCAGGGGAACACTGAAGCTTTCTTT. Supplemented by reference TRBV12-5 and TRBJ1-1, the full variable domain reads DARVTQTPRHKVTEMGQEVTMRCQPILGHNTVFWYRQTMMQGLELLAYFRNRAPLDDSGMPKDRFSAEMPDATLATLKIQPSEPRDSAVYFCASGLPLGQGNTEAFFGQGTRLTVV.

The chain links TRBV6-5 to TRBJ2-3; the match to TRBD2 covers 7 bases. The CDR3 has 13 amino acids. Germline CDR1 is MNHEY and CDR2 is SVGAGI. Unmatched junction bases numbered 5, after V lost 7 bases and J lost 4 bases. Here the CDR3 reads CASTGGSADTQYF. The CDR3 region has the DNA TGTGCCAGCACCGGGGGGTCCGCAGATACGCAGTATTTT.

This clone was picked up one time. The chain employs TRBV18 and TRBJ1-2, with TRBD1 identical over 7 bases. The V gene end was trimmed by 8 bases and the J gene end by 8 bases; junction bases not matched to a gene: 11. The CDR3 sequence is 13 residues long. Germline values: CDR1 KGHSH, CDR2 LQKENI. CDR3 sequence: CASLDREVRGYTF. Here the CDR3 DNA reads TGTGCCAGCCTCGACAGGGAGGTACGGGGCTACACCTTC.

V is TRBV28 and J is TRBJ1-2; 11 bases line up with TRBD1. Trimming removed 4 bases from V and 8 bases from J; junction bases left unmatched: 6. Germline CDR1 MDHEN, CDR2 SYDVKM. There are 14 residues in the CDR3. In DNA form, the CDR3 reads TGTGCCAGCAGTTGGGGACAGGGGGGCTGGGGCTACACCTTC. Its translation: CASSWGQGGWGYTF.

V is TRBV3-1 (or the pseudogene TRBV3-2) and J is TRBJ2-5; the match to TRBD2 covers 8 bases. CDR3 length: 17 amino acids. With V trimmed by 8 bases and J by 5 bases, 19 bases remained unmatched. Germline loops: CDR1 LGHDT, CDR2 YNNKEL (reference sequence). The CDR3 spells CASYPWVRGGGLETQYF. CDR3 nucleotides: TGTGCCAGCTACCCCTGGGTACGGGGGGGAGGTTTGGAGACCCAGTACTTC.

The rearrangement joins TRBV5-5 to TRBJ2-3; D possibly corresponds to TRBD1 (5 bases). Germline CDR1 is SGHKS and CDR2 is YYEKEE (reference sequence). The CDR3 is 15 residues long. V was cut by 2 bases and J by 2 bases, with 12 bases left in between. CDR3 DNA: TGTGCCAGCAGCTTAGGACAACTACTCACAGATACGCAGTATTTT. Its protein product is CASSLGQLLTDTQYF.

There are a few counts of this clone. V gene TRBV5-1 combines with J gene TRBJ1-3, with a possible D match to TRBD1 (5 bases). Trimming shortened V by 0 bases and J by 6 bases, and 13 bases separated the two germline ends. Germline loops: CDR1 SGHRS, CDR2 YFSETQ. The CDR3 spans 15 residues. This chain's CDR3 is CASSLGSGLSNTIYF. In DNA form, the CDR3 reads TGCGCCAGCAGCTTGGGGTCAGGGTTATCAAACACCATATATTTT.

The rearrangement uses TRBV19 and TRBJ1-5; D is possibly TRBD1 (6 bases). Germline V lookup: CDR1 LNHDA, CDR2 SQIVND (reference sequence). The CDR3 has 15 residues. Here the CDR3 reads CAWGTTGTGNQPQHF. The CDR3 DNA reads as TGTGCTTGGGGGACCACAGGGACGGGCAATCAGCCCCAGCATTTT. Filled out from reference TRBV19 and TRBJ1-5, the complete variable domain reads DGGITQSPKYLFRKEGQNVTLSCEQNLNHDAMYWYRQDPGQGLRLIYYSQIVNDFQKGDIAEGYSVSREKKESFPLTVTSAQKNPTAFYLCAWGTTGTGNQPQHFGDGTRLSIL.

This chain links TRBV29-1 with TRBJ1-1, with TRBD1 matching 7 bases. Per the germline V gene, CDR1 is SQVTM and CDR2 is ANQGSEA. The CDR3 contains 15 residues. V lost 3 bases to trimming and J lost 3 bases; unmatched junction nucleotides: 10. The CDR3 here is CSVEGTAAHYTEAFF. The CDR3, as DNA: TGCAGCGTTGAGGGGACAGCCGCACATTACACTGAAGCTTTCTTT.

This clone was detected only a few times. The chain recombines TRBV11-2 with TRBJ2-7; TRBD1 agrees at 9 bases. This CDR3 has 15 amino acids. CDR1 is SGHAT, CDR2 FQNNGV, per germline. The ends lost 2 bases at V and 10 bases at J; junction bases unmatched: 12. The CDR3 region has the DNA TGTGCCAGCAGCTTAACGACAGGGGGTCTTGGTAATCAGTACTTC. This translates into CASSLTTGGLGNQYF. Looking up the rest from reference TRBV11-2 and TRBJ2-7 gives the full variable domain: EAGVAQSPRYKIIEKRQSVAFWCNPISGHATLYWYQQILGQGPKLLIQFQNNGVVDDSQLPKDRFSAERLKGVDSTLKIQPAKLEDSAVYLCASSLTTGGLGNQYFGPGTRLTVT.

The chain has TRBV7-8 and TRBJ2-7; 8 nucleotides line up with TRBD1. The CDR3 is made up of 15 amino acids. CDR1 is SGHVS, CDR2 FQNEAQ, per germline. V gave up 1 base and J gave up 3 bases; unmatched junction bases: 5. The CDR3 loop is CASSLGTGLGYEQYV. The CDR3 DNA is TGTGCCAGCAGCTTAGGGACAGGGTTGGGCTACGAGCAGTACGTC.

The rearrangement links TRBV18 to TRBJ1-4; D not certain. The ends were cut back, 3 bases at V and 1 base at J, with 6 bases in the middle. The CDR3 contains 14 residues. CDR1 KGHSH and CDR2 LQKENI come from the germline V gene. Here the CDR3 reads CASSPGKTNEKLFF. CDR3 nucleotides: TGTGCCAGCTCACCCGGGAAAACTAATGAAAAACTGTTTTTT.

This chain joins TRBV3-1 (or the pseudogene TRBV3-2) and TRBJ2-3; 12 positions match TRBD2. CDR1 is LGHDT, CDR2 YNNKEL, per germline (reference sequence). V dropped 4 bases and J dropped 5; count of bases not matched to a gene: 7. The CDR3 length is 16 residues. The CDR3 DNA is TGTGCCAGCAGCCGAAGGACTAGCGGGGAGGTAGATACGCAGTATTTT. Translating it yields CASSRRTSGEVDTQYF.

J is TRBJ1-2 and V is TRBV30; D gene unclear. V lost 2 bases to trimming and J lost 4 bases, with 8 bases between them. Germline loops: CDR1 GTSNPN, CDR2 SVGIG (reference sequence). The CDR3 loop spans 12 amino acids. The DNA of the CDR3 is TGTGCCTGGAGTCGCCAGTTCTATGGCTACACCTTC. Translated, it gives CAWSRQFYGYTF.